Detailed here is one T cell receptor (beta chain). Its antigen remains unknown. The source of the sample is a study of blood T cells in healthy people across ages. Notes on the study in general: A strong correlation between TCR beta diversity and naive T cell percentage was seen. Higher diversity and more naive CD4+ cells were features of long-lived donors, compared to aged donors. Donor CMV status, an unknown factor, possibly confounded changes in expanded clonotypes.

The use of a sample-barcoded 5' primer and a J-beta primer mix characterized a second PCR of 7 to 11 cycles. Each CDR3 protein is one row after TCRdb ran MiXCR on the 5' RACE reads. The sample records about 800,000 distinct CDR3 sequences, about 46% being singletons. In each sample, at least 7 million PBMCs were isolated. Material: blood. This clonotype was sampled from a man of 80 years or more in good health.

The CDR3 is CASSVSQGSTEAFF. CDR3 sequence (DNA): TGTGCCAGCAGCGTTTCTCAGGGGAGCACTGAAGCTTTCTTT. The chain carries TRBV3-1 and TRBJ1-1, with TRBD1 as a possible D gene (6 bases). Trimming removed 5 bases from V and 4 bases from J, with 14 bases in between. The CDR3 sequence is 14 residues long. Germline CDR1 is LGHDT and CDR2 is YNNKEL (reference sequence).